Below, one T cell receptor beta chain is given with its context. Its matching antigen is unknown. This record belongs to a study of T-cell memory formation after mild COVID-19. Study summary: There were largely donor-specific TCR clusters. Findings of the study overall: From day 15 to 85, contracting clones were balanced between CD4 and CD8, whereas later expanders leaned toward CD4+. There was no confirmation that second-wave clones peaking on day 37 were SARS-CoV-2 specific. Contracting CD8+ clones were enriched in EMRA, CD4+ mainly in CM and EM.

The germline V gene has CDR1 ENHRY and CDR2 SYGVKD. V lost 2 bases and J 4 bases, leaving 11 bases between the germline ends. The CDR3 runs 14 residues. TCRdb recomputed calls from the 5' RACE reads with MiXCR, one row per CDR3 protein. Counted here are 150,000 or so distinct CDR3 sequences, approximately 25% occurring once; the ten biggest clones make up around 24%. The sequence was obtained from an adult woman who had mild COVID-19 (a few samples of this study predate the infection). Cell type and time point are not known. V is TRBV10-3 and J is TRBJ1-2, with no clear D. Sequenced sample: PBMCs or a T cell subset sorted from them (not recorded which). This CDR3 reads CAISEAVSSYGYTF. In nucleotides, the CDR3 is TGTGCCATCAGTGAGGCGGTTAGTAGCTATGGCTACACCTTC.